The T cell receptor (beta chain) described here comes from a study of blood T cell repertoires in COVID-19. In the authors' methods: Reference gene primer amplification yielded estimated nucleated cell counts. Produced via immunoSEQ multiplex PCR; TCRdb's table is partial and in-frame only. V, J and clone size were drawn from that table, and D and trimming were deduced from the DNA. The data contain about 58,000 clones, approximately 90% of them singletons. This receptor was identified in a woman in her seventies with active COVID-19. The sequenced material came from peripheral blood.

The CDR3 spells CATRPLDSLYGYTF. The CDR3 DNA sequence: TGCGCCACCCGCCCGCTGGACAGTCTCTATGGCTACACCTTC. The chain employs TRBV5-1 and TRBJ1-2, with a weak D call TRBD1 (6 bases). Germline assignment: CDR1 SGHRS and CDR2 YFSETQ. Trimming left V 9 bases short and J 4 bases short, with 19 bases between. This CDR3 is built from 14 residues.